This TCR beta chain was found in a study of immune cell composition in non-small cell lung cancer. For the study at large: Histologic subtype was mainly adenocarcinoma or squamous cell carcinoma. Study-wide results and limits: Squamous lung tumours showed higher top 10 clone scores and clonality than adenocarcinomas.

Template was genomic DNA from frozen, unsorted single-cell suspensions. In the case of this clone: Its antigen is still unknown.

Sequencing was performed with immunoSEQ multiplex PCR; in TCRdb, only in-frame clones are kept and a portion is missing. The table records 1,000 or so clones, around 73% of them present only once. CDR1 and CDR2 from the germline V gene are SGDLS and YYNGEE. J gave up 1 base and V 0 bases, and 6 bases lay outside the gene matches. The CDR3 loop spans 16 amino acids. Material: lung tumor tissue. This clonotype originated in a human donor with non-small cell lung cancer. The V gene is TRBV9, the J gene TRBJ1-1; 7 bases align to TRBD1. The CDR3 loop is CASSVALQGTNTEAFF. In nucleotides, the CDR3 is TGTGCCAGCAGCGTAGCTTTACAGGGGACGAACACTGAAGCTTTCTTT.